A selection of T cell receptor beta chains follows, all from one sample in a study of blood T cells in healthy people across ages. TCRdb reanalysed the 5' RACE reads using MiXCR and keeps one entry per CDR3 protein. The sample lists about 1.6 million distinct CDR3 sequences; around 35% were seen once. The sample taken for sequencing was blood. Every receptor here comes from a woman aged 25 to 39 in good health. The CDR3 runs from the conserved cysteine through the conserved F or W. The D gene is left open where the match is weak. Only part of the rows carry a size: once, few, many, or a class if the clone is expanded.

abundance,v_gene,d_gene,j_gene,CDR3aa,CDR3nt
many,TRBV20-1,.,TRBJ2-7,CSASGLSSYEQYF,TGCAGTGCTAGCGGGCTAAGCTCCTACGAGCAGTACTTC
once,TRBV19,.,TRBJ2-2,CASREGAGELFF,TGTGCCAGTAGGGAGGGGGCCGGGGAGCTGTTTTTT
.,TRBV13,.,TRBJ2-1,CASSLGGALPNEQFF,TGTGCCAGCAGCTTAGGAGGGGCTTTGCCCAATGAGCAGTTCTTC
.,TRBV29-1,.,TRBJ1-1,CSVDSGGGLRTEAFF,TGCAGCGTTGATTCGGGCGGGGGGTTGCGTACTGAAGCTTTCTTT
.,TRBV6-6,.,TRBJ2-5,CASSYMTAREETQYF,TGTGCCAGCAGTTACATGACTGCGAGAGAGGAGACCCAGTACTTC
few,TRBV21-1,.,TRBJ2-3,CASSNKLAGDVTDTQYF,TGTGCCAGCAGCAACAAACTAGCGGGAGATGTAACAGATACGCAGTATTTT
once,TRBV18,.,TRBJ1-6,CASSPTYALNNSPLHF,TGTGCCAGCTCCCCCACCTACGCGCTAAATAATTCACCCCTCCACTTT
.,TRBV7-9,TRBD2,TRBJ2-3,CASSPLPGEGPPTDTQYF,TGTGCCAGCAGCCCACTTCCGGGGGAGGGGCCCCCCACAGATACGCAGTATTTT
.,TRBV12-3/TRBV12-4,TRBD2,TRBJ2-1,CASSLRASGSIGNNEQFF,TGTGCCAGCAGTTTACGGGCTAGCGGGAGTATCGGGAACAATGAGCAGTTCTTC
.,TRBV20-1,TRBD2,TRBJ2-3,CSARPRSGLAVSTDTQYF,TGCAGTGCTAGGCCCAGGTCGGGACTAGCCGTTAGCACAGATACGCAGTATTTT
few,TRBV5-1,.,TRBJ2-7,CASSFAGELYEQYF,TGCGCCAGCAGCTTTGCTGGGGAGTTATACGAGCAGTACTTC
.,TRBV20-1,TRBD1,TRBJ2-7,CSPTGVNYEQYF,TGCAGTCCCACAGGGGTCAACTACGAGCAGTACTTC
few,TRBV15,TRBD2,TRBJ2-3,CATSLGSGDERQYF,TGTGCCACCAGCTTGGGTAGCGGGGATGAAAGGCAGTATTTT
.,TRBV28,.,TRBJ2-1,CASRPDRAGETQFF,TGTGCCAGCAGACCCGACAGGGCGGGGGAGACCCAGTTCTTC
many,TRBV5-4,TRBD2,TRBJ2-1,CASSLATSGGNEQFF,TGTGCCAGCAGCTTAGCGACTAGCGGGGGGAATGAGCAGTTCTTC
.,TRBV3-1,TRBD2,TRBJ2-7,CASSHDGGARSYEQYF,TGTGCCAGCAGCCATGACGGGGGGGCAAGATCCTACGAGCAGTACTTC
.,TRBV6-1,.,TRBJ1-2,CASWTADYGYTF,TGTGCCAGCTGGACAGCGGACTATGGCTACACCTTC
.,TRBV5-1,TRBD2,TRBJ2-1,CASSSISGRTHNEQFF,TGCGCCAGCAGCTCCATTAGCGGGAGGACCCACAATGAGCAGTTCTTC
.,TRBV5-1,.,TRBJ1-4,CASSLSGLREKLFF,TGCGCCAGCAGCTTGTCGGGCTTAAGAGAAAAACTGTTTTTT
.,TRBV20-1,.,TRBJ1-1,CSAKDGYTEAFF,TGCAGTGCCAAGGACGGATATACTGAAGCTTTCTTT